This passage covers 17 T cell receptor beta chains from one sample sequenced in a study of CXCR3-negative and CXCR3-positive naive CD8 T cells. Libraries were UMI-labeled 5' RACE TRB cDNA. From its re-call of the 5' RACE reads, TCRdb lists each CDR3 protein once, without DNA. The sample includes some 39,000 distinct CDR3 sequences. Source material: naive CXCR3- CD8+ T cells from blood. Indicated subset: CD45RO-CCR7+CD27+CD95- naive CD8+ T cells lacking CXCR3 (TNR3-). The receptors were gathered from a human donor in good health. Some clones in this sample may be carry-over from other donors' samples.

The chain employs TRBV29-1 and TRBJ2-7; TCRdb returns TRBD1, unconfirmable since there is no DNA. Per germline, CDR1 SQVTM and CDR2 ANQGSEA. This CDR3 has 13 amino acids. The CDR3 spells CSVDRTGRGEQYF.

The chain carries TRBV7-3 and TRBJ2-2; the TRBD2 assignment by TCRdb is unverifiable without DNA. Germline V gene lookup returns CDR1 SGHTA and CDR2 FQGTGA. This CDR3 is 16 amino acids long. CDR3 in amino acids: CASSLNPAGETGELFF.

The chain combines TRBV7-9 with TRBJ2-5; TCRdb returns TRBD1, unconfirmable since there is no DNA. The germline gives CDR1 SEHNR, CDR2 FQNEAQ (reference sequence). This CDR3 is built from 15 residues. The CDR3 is CASSPEGQPSETQYF.

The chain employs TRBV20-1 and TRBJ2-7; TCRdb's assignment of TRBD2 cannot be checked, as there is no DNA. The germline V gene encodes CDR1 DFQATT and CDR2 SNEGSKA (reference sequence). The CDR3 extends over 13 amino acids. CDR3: CSATSRDSYEQYF.

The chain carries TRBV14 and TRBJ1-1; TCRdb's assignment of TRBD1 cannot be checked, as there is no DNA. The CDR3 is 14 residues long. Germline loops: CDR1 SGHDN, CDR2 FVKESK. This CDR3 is CASSQVGRDTEAFF.

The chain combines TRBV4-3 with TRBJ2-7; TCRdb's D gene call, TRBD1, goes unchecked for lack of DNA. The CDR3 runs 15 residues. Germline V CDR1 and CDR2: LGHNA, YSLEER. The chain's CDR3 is CASSQDRDGHYEQYF.

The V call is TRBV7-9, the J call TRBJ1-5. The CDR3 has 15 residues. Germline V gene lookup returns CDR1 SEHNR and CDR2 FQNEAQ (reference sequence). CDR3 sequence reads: CASSLGALGNQPQHF.

CDR3 residues: CSVATGARNQPQHF. The chain carries TRBV29-1 and TRBJ1-5; TCRdb indicates TRBD1, and absent DNA this call remains unverified. Germline V CDR1 and CDR2: SQVTM, ANQGSEA. CDR3 length equals 14 residues.

The CDR3: CASSLVAGGMDYGYAF. The chain is built from TRBV7-9 and TRBJ1-2; the TRBD1 assignment by TCRdb is unverifiable without DNA. This CDR3 has 16 residues. Germline V lookup: CDR1 SEHNR, CDR2 FQNEAQ (reference sequence).

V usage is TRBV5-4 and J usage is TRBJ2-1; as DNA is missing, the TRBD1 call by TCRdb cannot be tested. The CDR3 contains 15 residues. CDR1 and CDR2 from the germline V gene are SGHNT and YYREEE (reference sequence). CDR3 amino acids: CASSFGTVVPNEQFF.

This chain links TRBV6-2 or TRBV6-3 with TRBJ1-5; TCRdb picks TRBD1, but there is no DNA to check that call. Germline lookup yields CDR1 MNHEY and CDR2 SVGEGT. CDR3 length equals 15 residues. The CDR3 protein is CASSYGGLGNQPQHF.

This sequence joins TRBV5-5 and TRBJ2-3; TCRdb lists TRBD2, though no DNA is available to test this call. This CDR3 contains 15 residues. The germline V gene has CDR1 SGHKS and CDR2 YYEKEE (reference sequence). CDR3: CASSLGLANADTQYF.

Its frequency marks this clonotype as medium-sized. This chain's CDR3 is CASSQDLSLGNEQFF. This chain links TRBV4-2 with TRBJ2-1; TCRdb proposes TRBD1, but this gene call is untestable without DNA. The CDR3 is made up of 15 amino acids. Germline lookup yields CDR1 LGHNA and CDR2 YNFKEQ.

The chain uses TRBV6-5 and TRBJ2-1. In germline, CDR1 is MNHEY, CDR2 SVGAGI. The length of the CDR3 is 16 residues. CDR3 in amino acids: CASSYSAGGSYNEQFF.

The CDR3 loop is CASSLVSVREQYF. The chain joins TRBV5-4 to TRBJ2-7. CDR3 length: 13 amino acids. Germline CDR1 and CDR2: SGHNT and YYREEE (reference sequence).

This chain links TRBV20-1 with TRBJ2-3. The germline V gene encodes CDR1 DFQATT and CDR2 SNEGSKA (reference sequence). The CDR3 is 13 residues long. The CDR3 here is CSAREAGTDTQYF.

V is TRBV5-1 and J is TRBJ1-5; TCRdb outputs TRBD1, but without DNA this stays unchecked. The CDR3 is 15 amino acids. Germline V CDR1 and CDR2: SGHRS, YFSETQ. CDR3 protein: CASSLAGDSNQPQHF. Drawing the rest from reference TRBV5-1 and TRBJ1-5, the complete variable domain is KAGVTQTPRYLIKTRGQQVTLSCSPISGHRSVSWYQQTPGQGLQFLFEYFSETQRNKGNFPGRFSGRQFSNSRSEMNVSTLELGDSALYLCASSLAGDSNQPQHFGDGTRLSIL.